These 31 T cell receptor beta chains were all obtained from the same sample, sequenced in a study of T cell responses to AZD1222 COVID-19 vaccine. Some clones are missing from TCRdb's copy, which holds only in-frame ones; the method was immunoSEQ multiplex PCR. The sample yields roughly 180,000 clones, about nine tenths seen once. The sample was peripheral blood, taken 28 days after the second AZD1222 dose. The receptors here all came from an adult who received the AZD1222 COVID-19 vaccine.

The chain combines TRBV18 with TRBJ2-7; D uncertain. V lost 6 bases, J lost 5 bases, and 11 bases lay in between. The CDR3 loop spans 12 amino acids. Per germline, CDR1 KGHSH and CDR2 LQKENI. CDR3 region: CASSPSSDEQYF. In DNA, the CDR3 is TGTGCCAGCTCCCCAAGTTCGGACGAGCAGTACTTC.

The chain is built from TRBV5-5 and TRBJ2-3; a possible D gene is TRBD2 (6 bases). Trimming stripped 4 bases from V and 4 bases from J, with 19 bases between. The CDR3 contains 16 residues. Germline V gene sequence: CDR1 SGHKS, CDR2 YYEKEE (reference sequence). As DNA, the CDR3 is TGTGCCAGCAGCCTCGACGGGACTCCTAGAGCAGATACGCAGTATTTT. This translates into CASSLDGTPRADTQYF.

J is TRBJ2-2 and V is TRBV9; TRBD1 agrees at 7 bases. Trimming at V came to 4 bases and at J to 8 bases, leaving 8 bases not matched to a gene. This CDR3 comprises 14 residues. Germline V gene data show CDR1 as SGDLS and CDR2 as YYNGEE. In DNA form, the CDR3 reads TGTGCCAGCAGCCCACGACAGGGTCGGGGGGAGCTGTTTTTT. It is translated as CASSPRQGRGELFF.

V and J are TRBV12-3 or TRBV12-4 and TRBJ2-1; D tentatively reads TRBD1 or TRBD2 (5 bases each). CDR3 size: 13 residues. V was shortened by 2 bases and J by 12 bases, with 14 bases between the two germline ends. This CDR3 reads CASSLWAGGGQFF. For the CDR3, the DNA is TGTGCCAGCAGTTTATGGGCCGGTGGGGGGCAGTTCTTC.

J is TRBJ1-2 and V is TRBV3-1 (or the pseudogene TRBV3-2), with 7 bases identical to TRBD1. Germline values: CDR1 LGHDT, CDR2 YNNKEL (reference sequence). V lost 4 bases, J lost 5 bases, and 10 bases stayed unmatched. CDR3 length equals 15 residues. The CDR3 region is CASSLKDRVGYGYTF. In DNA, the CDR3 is TGTGCCAGCAGCCTGAAAGACAGGGTCGGGTATGGCTACACCTTC.

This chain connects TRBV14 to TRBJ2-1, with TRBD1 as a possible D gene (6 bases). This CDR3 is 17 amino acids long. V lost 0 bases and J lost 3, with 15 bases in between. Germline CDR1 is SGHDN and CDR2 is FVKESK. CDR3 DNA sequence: TGTGCCAGCAGCCAAGACCCCCTGGACAGTTACTACAATGAGCAGTTCTTC. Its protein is CASSQDPLDSYYNEQFF.

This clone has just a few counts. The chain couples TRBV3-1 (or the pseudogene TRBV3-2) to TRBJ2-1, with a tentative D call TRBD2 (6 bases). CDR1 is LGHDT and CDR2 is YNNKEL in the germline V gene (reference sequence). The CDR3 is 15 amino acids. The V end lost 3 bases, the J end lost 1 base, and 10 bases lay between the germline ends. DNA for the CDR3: TGTGCCAGCAGCCATAGCGGAAGATCCTACAATGAGCAGTTCTTC. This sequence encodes CASSHSGRSYNEQFF.

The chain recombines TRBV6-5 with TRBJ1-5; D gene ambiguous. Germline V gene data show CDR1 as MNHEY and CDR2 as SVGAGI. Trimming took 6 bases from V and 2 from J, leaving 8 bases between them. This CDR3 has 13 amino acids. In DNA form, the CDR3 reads TGTGCCAGCAGAGGACGGGGCAATCAGCCCCAGCATTTT. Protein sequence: CASRGRGNQPQHF.

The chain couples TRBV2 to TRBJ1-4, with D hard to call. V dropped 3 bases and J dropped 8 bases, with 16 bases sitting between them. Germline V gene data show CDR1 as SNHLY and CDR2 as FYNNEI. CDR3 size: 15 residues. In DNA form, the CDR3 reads TGTGCCAGCAGTGATGACTTCTTTACGGAAGAAAAACTGTTTTTT. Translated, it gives CASSDDFFTEEKLFF.

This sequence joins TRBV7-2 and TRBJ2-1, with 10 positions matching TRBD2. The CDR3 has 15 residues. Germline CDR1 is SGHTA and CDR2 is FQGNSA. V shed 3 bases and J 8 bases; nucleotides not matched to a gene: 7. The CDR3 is CASSFSGRTFDEQFF. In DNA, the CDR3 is TGTGCCAGCAGCTTTAGCGGGAGGACGTTCGATGAGCAGTTCTTC.

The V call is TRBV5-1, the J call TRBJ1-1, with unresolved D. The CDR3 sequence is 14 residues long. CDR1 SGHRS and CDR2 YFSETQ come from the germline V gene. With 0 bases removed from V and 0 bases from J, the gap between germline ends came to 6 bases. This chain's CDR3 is CASSLGHLNTEAFF. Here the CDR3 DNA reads TGCGCCAGCAGCTTGGGACACCTGAACACTGAAGCTTTCTTT.

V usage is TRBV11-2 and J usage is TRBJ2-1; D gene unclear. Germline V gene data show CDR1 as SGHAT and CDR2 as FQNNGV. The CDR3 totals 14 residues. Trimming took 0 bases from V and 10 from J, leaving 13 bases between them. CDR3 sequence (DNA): TGTGCCAGCAGCTTAGAGTCCGCCGCCGGGGAGCAGTTCTTC. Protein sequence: CASSLESAAGEQFF.

The CDR3 DNA is TGTGCCAGCAGCTCAATCTCGTTCCTGGATGAAAAACTGTTTTTT. This codes for CASSSISFLDEKLFF. The gene calls are TRBV7-2 and TRBJ1-4; D not certain. CDR1 is SGHTA, CDR2 FQGNSA, per germline. CDR3 length: 15 amino acids. V lost 4 bases and J 6 bases, leaving 15 bases between the germline ends.

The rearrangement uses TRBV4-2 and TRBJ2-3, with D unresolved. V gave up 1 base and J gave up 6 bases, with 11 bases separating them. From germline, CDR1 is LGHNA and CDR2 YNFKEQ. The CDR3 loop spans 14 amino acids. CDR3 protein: CASSQVGPGDTQYF. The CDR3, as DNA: TGTGCCAGCAGCCAAGTCGGGCCTGGGGATACGCAGTATTTT.

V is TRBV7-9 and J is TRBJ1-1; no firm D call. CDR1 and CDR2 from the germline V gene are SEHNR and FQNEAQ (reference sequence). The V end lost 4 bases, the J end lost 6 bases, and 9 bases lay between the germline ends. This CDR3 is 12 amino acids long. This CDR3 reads CASSSVGSEAFF. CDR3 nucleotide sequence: TGTGCCAGCAGCTCCGTCGGCTCTGAAGCTTTCTTT.

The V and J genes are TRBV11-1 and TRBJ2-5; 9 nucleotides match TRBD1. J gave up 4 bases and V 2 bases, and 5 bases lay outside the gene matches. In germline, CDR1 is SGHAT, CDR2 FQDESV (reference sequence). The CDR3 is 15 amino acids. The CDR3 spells CASSLLGQGGETQYF. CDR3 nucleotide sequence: TGTGCCAGCAGCTTACTGGGACAGGGTGGAGAGACCCAGTACTTC. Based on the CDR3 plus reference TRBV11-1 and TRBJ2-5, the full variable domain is EAEVAQSPRYKITEKSQAVAFWCDPISGHATLYWYRQILGQGPELLVQFQDESVVDDSQLPKDRFSAERLKGVDSTLKIQPAELGDSAMYLCASSLLGQGGETQYFGPGTRLLVL.

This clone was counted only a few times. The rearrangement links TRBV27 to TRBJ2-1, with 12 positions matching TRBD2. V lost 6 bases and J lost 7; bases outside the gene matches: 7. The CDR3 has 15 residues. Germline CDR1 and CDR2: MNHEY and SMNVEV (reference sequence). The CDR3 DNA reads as TGTGCCAGCAGGAGCGTACTAGCGGGAGGTAATGAGCAGTTCTTC. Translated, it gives CASRSVLAGGNEQFF.

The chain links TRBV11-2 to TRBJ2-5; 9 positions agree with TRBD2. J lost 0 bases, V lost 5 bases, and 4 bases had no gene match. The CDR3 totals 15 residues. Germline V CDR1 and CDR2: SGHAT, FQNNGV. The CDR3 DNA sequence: TGTGCCAGCAGCCGTGCGGGGGGGTACCAAGAGACCCAGTACTTC. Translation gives CASSRAGGYQETQYF.

CDR3 coding DNA: TGTGCCAGCTCACCATTAGGCGGAACAGGGAGGAAGCTTAGTCACGAGCAGTACTTC. Residues: CASSPLGGTGRKLSHEQYF. The rearrangement joins TRBV18 to TRBJ2-7, with D tentatively TRBD1 or TRBD2 (6 bases each). CDR3 length: 19 residues. V dropped 2 bases and J dropped 5 bases, with 28 bases sitting between them. Germline lookup yields CDR1 KGHSH and CDR2 LQKENI. The full variable domain, with the rest looked up from reference TRBV18 and TRBJ2-7, is NAGVMQNPRHLVRRRGQEARLRCSPMKGHSHVYWYRQLPEEGLKFMVYLQKENIIDESGMPKERFSAEFPKEGPSILRIQQVVRGDSAAYFCASSPLGGTGRKLSHEQYFGPGTRLTVT.

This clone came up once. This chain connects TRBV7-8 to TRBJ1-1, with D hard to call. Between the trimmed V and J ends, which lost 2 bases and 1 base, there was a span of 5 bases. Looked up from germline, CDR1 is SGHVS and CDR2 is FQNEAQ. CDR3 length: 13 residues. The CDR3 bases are TGTGCCAGCAGCTTATTGGAGAACACTGAAGCTTTCTTT. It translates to CASSLLENTEAFF.

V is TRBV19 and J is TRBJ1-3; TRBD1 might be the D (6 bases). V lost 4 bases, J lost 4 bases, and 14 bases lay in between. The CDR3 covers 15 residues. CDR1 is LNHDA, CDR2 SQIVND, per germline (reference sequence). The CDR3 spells CASSRGRGKGNTIYF. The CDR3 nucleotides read TGTGCCAGTAGTAGGGGCAGGGGAAAGGGAAACACCATATATTTT.

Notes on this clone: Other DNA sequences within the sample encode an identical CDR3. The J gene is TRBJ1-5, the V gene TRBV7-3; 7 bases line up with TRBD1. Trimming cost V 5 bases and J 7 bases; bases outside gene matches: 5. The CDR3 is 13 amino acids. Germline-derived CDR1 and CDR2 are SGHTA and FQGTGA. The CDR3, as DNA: TGTGCCAGCAGCCCCCAGGGGGGCCAGCCCCAGCATTTT. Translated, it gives CASSPQGGQPQHF.

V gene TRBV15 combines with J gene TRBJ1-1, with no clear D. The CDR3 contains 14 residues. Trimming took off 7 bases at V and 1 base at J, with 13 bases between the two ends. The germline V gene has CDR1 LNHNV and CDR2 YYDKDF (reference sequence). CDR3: CATNRGPPNTEAFF. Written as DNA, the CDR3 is TGTGCCACCAATCGTGGGCCTCCGAACACTGAAGCTTTCTTT.

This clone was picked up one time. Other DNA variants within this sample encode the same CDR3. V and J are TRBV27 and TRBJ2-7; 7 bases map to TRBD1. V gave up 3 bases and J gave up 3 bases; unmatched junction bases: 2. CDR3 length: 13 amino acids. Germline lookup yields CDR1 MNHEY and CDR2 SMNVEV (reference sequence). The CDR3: CASSFAGGYEQYF. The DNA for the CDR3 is TGTGCCAGCAGTTTTGCAGGGGGCTACGAGCAGTACTTC.

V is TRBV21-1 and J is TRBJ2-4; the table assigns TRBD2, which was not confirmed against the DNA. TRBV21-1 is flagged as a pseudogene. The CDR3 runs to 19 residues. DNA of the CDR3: TGTGCCAGCAGCAAAGAAAGGTGGGAGGGGGTGATAGCCAAAAACATTCAGTACTTC. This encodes CASSKERWEGVIAKNIQYF.

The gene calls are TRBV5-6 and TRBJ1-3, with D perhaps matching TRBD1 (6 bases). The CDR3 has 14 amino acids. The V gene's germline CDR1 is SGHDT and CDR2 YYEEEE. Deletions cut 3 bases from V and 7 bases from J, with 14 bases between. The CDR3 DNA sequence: TGTGCCAGCAGCTCCTTGGGGGGGCGGAACACCATATATTTT. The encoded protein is CASSSLGGRNTIYF.

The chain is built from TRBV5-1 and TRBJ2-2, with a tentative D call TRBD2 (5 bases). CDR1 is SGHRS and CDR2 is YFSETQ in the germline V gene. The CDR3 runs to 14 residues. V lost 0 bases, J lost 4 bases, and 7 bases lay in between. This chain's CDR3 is CASSLDRGTGELFF. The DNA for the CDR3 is TGCGCCAGCAGCTTGGATCGGGGCACCGGGGAGCTGTTTTTT. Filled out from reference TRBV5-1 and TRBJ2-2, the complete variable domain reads KAGVTQTPRYLIKTRGQQVTLSCSPISGHRSVSWYQQTPGQGLQFLFEYFSETQRNKGNFPGRFSGRQFSNSRSEMNVSTLELGDSALYLCASSLDRGTGELFFGEGSRLTVL.

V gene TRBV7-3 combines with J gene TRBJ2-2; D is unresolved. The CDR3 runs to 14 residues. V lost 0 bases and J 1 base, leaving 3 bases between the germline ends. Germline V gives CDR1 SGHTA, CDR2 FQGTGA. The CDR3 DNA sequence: TGTGCCAGCAGCTTAACCCGGAACACCGGGGAGCTGTTTTTT. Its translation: CASSLTRNTGELFF.

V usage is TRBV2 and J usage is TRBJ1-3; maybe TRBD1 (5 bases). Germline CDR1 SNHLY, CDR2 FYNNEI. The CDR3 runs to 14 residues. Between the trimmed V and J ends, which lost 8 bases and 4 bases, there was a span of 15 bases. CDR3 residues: CASFKGDPGNTIYF. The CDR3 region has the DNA TGTGCCAGCTTCAAAGGGGACCCCGGAAACACCATATATTTT.

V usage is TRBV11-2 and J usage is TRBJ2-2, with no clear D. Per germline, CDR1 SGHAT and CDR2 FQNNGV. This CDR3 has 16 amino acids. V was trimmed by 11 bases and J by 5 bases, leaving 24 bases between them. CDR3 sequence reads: CAAMDVHPAPTGELFF. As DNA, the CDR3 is TGTGCCGCCATGGACGTACACCCCGCTCCGACCGGGGAGCTGTTTTTT.

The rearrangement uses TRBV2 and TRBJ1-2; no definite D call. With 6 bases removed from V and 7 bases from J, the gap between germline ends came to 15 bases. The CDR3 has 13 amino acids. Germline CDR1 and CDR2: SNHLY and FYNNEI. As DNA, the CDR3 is TGTGCCAGCAGCCTCGGATGGTCGCGTGGCTACACCTTC. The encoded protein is CASSLGWSRGYTF.